This note documents a single TCR beta chain sequence. Its antigen is undetermined. Selected positively for CCR7 and CD45RO-negative, naive CD8 cells excluded terminally differentiated effector memory CD45RA+ cells. Per the study methods: ImmunoSEQ sequences covered only the junction and lacked quality scores; filtering therefore differed. This table comes from immunoSEQ multiplex PCR, and its TCRdb copy is limited to in-frame clones, with some not included. V and J calls and clone size are as listed in that table; D and trimming were resolved from the DNA. The profile shows around 2.1 million clones, approximately 94% of them singletons. The CDR3 is 12 residues long. After removal of 9 bases from V and 10 bases from J, the junction contained 9 bases not matched to a gene. Germline V gene lookup returns CDR1 MNHEY and CDR2 SMNVEV (reference sequence). The record originates from a study of shared clonotypes between healthy human individuals. Study observations and caveats: Rarefaction indicated that sorted-subset sequencing remained incomplete although depth was large. Deeper or shallower sequencing was expected to change how clonotypes are shared among donors.

The sequence derives from a man younger than 35 in good health. Some clones in this sample may be carry-over from other donors' samples. Sample: naive CD8+ T cells from PBMCs. The chain is built from TRBV27 and TRBJ2-1, with TRBD1 identical over 7 bases. CDR3 residues: CASFLGGGEQFF. CDR3 in DNA: TGTGCCAGTTTTTTAGGGGGCGGGGAGCAGTTCTTC.